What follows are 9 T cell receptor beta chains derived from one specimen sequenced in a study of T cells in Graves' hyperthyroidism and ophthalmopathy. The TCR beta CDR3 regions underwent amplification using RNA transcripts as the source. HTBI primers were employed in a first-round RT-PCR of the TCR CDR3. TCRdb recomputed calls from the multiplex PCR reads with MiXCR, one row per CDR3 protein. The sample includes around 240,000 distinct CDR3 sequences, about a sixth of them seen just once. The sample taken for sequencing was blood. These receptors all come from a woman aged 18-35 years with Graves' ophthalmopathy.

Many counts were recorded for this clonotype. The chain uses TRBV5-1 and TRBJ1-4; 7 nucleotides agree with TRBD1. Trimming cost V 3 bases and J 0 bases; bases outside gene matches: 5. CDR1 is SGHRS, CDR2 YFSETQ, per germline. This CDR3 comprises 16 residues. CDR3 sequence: CASSSPGTATNEKLFF. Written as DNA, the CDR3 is TGCGCCAGCAGCTCGCCCGGGACAGCAACTAATGAAAAACTGTTTTTT.

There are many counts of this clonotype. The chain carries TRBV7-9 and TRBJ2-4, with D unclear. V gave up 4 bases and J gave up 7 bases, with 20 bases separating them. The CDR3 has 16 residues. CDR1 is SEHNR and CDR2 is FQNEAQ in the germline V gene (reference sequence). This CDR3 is CASSSPRDASSNIQYF. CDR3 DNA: TGTGCCAGCAGCTCCCCTAGAGACGCTAGTTCGAACATTCAGTACTTC. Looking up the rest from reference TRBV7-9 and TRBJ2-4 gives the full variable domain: DTGVSQNPRHKITKRGQNVTFRCDPISEHNRLYWYRQTLGQGPEFLTYFQNEAQLEKSRLLSDRFSAERPKGSFSTLEIQRTEQGDSAMYLCASSSPRDASSNIQYFGAGTRLSVL.

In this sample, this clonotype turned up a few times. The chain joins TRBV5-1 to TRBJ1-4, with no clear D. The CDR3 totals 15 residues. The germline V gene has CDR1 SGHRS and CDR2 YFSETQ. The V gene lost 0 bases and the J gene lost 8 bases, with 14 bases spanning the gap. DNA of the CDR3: TGCGCCAGCAGCTTGGTAGGTAGGGTAGAAGAAAAACTGTTTTTT. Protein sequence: CASSLVGRVEEKLFF.

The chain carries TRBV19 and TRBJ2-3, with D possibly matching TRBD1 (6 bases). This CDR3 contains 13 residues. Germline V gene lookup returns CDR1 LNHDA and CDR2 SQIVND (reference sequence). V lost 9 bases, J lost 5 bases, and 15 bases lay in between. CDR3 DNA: TGTGCCAGCTCGAGACAGGCCAAAGATACGCAGTATTTT. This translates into CASSRQAKDTQYF.

CDR3 DNA: TGTGCCATCAGTAAGGACAGGGGGAGCACAGATACGCAGTATTTT. Protein product: CAISKDRGSTDTQYF. The rearrangement joins TRBV10-3 to TRBJ2-3; TRBD1 matches 10 bases. Germline values: CDR1 ENHRY, CDR2 SYGVKD. V lost 5 bases, J lost 0 bases, and 2 bases stayed unmatched. There are 15 residues in the CDR3.

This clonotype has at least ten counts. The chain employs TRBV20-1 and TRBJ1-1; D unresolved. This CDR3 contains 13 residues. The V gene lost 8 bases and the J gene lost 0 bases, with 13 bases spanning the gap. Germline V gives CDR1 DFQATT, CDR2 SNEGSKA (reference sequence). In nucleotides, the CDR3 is TGCAGTACGAAAACGATCTTGAACACTGAAGCTTTCTTT. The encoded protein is CSTKTILNTEAFF.

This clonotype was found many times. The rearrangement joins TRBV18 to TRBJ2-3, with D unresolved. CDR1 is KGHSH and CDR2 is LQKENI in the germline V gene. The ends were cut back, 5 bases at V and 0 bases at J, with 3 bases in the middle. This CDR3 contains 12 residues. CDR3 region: CASSESTDTQYF. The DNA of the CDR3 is TGTGCCAGCTCAGAGAGCACAGATACGCAGTATTTT.

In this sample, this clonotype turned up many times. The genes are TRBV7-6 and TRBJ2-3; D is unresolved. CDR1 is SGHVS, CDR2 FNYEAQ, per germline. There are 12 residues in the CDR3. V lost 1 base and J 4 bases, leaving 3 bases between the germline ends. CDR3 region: CASSLVSDTQYF. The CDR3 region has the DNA TGTGCCAGCAGCTTAGTATCAGATACGCAGTATTTT.

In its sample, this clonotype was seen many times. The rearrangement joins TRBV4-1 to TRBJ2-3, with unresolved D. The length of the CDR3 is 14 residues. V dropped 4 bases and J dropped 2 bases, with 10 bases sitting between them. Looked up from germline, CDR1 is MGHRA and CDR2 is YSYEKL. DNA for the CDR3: TGCGCCAGCAGCCTAATGGTCCTCACAGATACGCAGTATTTT. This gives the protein CASSLMVLTDTQYF.